This T cell receptor beta chain was identified in a study of T cell repertoires in aging, cancer and after chemotherapy. Study-wide points: Loss of evenness, beyond lost richness, contributed to age-related TCR diversity decline in cancer patients.

TRB rearrangements spanning V, D and J were amplified using mixed TRB-A/B primers. TCRdb ran MiXCR on the multiplex PCR reads and lists one entry per CDR3 protein. The data contain about 7,700 distinct CDR3 sequences, roughly half of them singletons. TCR beta rearrangements were amplified from peripheral blood genomic DNA. Germline V gene lookup returns CDR1 DFQATT and CDR2 SNEGSKA (reference sequence). The V end lost 1 base, the J end lost 2 bases, and 12 bases lay between the germline ends. This CDR3 contains 14 residues. A remark on this clonotype: Its target is not known.

J is TRBJ2-7 and V is TRBV20-1, with D perhaps TRBD1 or TRBD2 (5 bases each). The origin of this receptor is a human donor with a solid tumor. Input material: blood. The CDR3 sequence: CSARGGTPTYEQYF. The CDR3 region has the DNA TGCAGTGCTAGAGGAGGGACGCCTACCTACGAGCAGTACTTC.